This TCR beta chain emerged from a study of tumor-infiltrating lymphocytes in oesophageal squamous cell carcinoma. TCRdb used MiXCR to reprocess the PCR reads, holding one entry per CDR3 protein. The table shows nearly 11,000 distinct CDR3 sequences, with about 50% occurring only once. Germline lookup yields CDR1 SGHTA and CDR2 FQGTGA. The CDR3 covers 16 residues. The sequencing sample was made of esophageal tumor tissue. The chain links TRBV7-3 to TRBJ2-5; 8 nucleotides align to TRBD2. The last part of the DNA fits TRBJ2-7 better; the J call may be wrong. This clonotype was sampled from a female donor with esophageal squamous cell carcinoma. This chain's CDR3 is CASSLRPTSEVDEQYF. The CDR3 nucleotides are TGTGCCAGCAGCTTAAGGCCGACTAGCGAGGTGGACGAGCAGTACTTC.